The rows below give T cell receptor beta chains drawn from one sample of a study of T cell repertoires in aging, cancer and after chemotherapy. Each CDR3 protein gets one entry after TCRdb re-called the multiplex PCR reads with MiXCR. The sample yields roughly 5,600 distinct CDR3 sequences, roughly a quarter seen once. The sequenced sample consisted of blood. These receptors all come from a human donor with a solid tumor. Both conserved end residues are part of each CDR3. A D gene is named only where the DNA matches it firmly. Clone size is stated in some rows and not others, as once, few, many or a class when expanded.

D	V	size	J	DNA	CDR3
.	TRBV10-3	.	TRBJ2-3	TGTGCCATCGGGGGACTAGGACAGGGCAATACGCAGTATTTT	CAIGGLGQGNTQYF
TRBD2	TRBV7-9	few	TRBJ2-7	TGTGCCAGCAGCACCACTAGCGGGACCGCCGAGCAGTACTTC	CASSTTSGTAEQYF
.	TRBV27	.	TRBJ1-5	TGTGCCAGCAGGCCCATCGGGGGGAATCAGCCCCAGCATTTT	CASRPIGGNQPQHF
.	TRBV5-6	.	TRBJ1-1	TGTGCCAGCAGCCTTTGGATTCTCGTAGGCATTAGAACTGAAGCTTTCTTT	CASSLWILVGIRTEAFF
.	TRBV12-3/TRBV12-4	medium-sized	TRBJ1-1	TGTGCCAGCAGTTTGGGAGGAGTAGGCACTGAAGCTTTCTTT	CASSLGGVGTEAFF
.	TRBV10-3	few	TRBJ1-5	TGTGCCGCCCCTCTCGACAGGAAGGGCGACAATCAGCCCCAGCATTTT	CAAPLDRKGDNQPQHF
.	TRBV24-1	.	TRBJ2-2	TGTGCCACCAGTGGTCAGGGTTTCGGGGAGCTGTTTTTT	CATSGQGFGELFF
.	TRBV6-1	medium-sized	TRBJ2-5	TGTGCCAGCCCCGGACTTCAAGAGACCCAGTACTTC	CASPGLQETQYF
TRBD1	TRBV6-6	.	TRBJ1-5	TGTGCCAGCAGTTATCCGGGACAGGGGGCCGGAAATCAGCCCCAGCATTTT	CASSYPGQGAGNQPQHF
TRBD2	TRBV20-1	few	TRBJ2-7	TGCAGTGCTATCCGTCTAGCGGGAGCTTCCCACGAGCAGTACTTC	CSAIRLAGASHEQYF
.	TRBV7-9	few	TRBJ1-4	TGTGCCAGCAGCCCGACGTTCGCCCGGGCCAATAATGAAAAACTGTTTTTT	CASSPTFARANNEKLFF
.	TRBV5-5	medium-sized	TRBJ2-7	TGTGCCAGCAGCCCACCCACGGGAGAGCCGGCTGGGGGATACGAGCAGTACTTC	CASSPPTGEPAGGYEQYF
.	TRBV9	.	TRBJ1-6	TGTGCCAGCAGCGTAGTGGGAGTAAATTCACCCCTCCACTTT	CASSVVGVNSPLHF
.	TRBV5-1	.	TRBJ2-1	TGCGCCAGCAGCTTGGACTTGACTAGAGGGGACAATGAGCAGTTCTTC	CASSLDLTRGDNEQFF
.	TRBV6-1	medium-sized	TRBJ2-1	TGTGCCAGCGGGGGGGCGCCTCCCTACAATGAGCAGTTCTTC	CASGGAPPYNEQFF
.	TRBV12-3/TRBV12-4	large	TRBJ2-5	TGTGCCAGCAGTTTAGGGGCAGAGACCCAGTACTTC	CASSLGAETQYF
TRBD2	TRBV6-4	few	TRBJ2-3	TGTGCCAGCAGTGACTCTGCGGGAGGCTTCACAGATACGCAGTATTTT	CASSDSAGGFTDTQYF
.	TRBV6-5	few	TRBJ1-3	TGTGCCAGCCGGGTCTCTCAGAGGCCAGGAAACACCATATATTTT	CASRVSQRPGNTIYF
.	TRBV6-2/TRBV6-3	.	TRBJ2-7	TGTGCCAGCCGCACCCCCTACGAGCAGTACTTC	CASRTPYEQYF
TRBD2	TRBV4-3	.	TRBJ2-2	TGCGCCAGCAGCCTCGACGGGGGGGGGAACACCGGGGAGCTGTTTTTT	CASSLDGGGNTGELFF
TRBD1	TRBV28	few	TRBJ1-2	TGTGCCAGCAGGCCTGCCGGGACAGGGGACGTTGGCTACACCTTC	CASRPAGTGDVGYTF
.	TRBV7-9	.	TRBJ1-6	TGTGCCAGCAGCGCCATGTGGTTAGGTGGTTCACCCCTCCACTTT	CASSAMWLGGSPLHF
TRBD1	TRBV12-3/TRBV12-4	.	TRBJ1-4	TGTGCCAGCAGTCTTGGACAGGGAATGAATGAAAAACTGTTTTTT	CASSLGQGMNEKLFF
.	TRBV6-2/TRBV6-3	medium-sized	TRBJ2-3	TGTGCCAGCAGTTATGCGGACTTCCGCACAGATACGCAGTATTTT	CASSYADFRTDTQYF
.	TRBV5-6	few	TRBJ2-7	TGTGCCAGCAGCCCCCCGCCAGGGGGGGGCCCATACGAGCAGTACTTC	CASSPPPGGGPYEQYF
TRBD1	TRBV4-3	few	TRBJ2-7	TGCGCCAGCTCTCCGATGGGGACAGGGAACTACGAGCAGTACTTC	CASSPMGTGNYEQYF
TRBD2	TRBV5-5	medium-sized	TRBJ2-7	TGTGCCAGCAGCTTGGCCAGGACTAGCGGACAAGGGTCCTACGAGCAGTACTTC	CASSLARTSGQGSYEQYF
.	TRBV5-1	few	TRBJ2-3	TGCGCCAGCAGCTTGGTAGGTGGACTCAGCACAGATACGCAGTATTTT	CASSLVGGLSTDTQYF
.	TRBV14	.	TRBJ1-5	TGTGCCAGCAGCCAATACCTCAATCAGCCCCAGCATTTT	CASSQYLNQPQHF
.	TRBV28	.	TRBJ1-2	TGTGCCAGCAGTCCTCCGACAGGTACCTATGGCTACACCTTC	CASSPPTGTYGYTF
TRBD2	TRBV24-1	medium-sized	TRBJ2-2	TGTGCCACCAGTGACCCCGGGACTACCACCGGGGAGCTGTTTTTT	CATSDPGTTTGELFF
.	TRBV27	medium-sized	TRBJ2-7	TGTGCCAGCTTCGCAGCCTACGAGCAGTACTTC	CASFAAYEQYF
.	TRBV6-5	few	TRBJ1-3	TGTGCCAGCACACTTACAGGGACCTCTGGAAACACCATATATTTT	CASTLTGTSGNTIYF
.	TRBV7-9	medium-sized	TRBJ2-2	TGTGCCAGCAGCCCTGGAGGGACCGGGGAGCTGTTTTTT	CASSPGGTGELFF
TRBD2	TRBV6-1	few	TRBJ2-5	TGTGCCAGCAGTGAAGATGAGACTAGCGAGGGAGAGACCCAGTACTTC	CASSEDETSEGETQYF
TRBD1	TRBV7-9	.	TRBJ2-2	TGTGCCAGCAGCTTGCGACAGGGGATCGACACCGGGGAGCTGTTTTTT	CASSLRQGIDTGELFF
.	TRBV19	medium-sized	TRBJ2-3	TGTGCCAGTAGTATACTGGGGGCTAGCACAGATACGCAGTATTTT	CASSILGASTDTQYF
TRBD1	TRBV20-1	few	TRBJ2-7	TGCGGTATCAGGGGACAGGGGGCGAGCTCCTACGAGCAGTACTTC	CGIRGQGASSYEQYF
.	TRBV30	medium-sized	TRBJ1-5	TGTGCCTGTGACGGGGACAATCAGCCCCAGCATTTT	CACDGDNQPQHF